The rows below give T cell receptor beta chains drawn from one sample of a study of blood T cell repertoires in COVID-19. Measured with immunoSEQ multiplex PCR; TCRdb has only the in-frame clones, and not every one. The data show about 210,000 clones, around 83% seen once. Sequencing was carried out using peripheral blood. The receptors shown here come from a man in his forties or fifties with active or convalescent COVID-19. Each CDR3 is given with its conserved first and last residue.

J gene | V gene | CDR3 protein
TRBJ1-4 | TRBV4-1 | CASSQEAISGGPNEKLFF
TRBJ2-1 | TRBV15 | CATSRAGLAGMNEQFF
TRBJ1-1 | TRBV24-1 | CATSDPNRGEAFF
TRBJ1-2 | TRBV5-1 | CASSLGQGDYGYTF
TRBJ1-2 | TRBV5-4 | CASSPRTGASNYGYTF
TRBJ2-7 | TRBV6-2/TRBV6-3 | CASSTTDRRNYEQYF
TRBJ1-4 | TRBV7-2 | CASSLGGTGEKLFF
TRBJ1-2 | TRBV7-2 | CASSLGPQAGQGHYGYTF
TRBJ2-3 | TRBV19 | CASSLRGADTDTQYF
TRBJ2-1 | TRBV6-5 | CASSQGVAAYNEQFF
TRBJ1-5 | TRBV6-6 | CASRSDRGPAQPQHF
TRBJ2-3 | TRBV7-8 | CASSPNSGGTTDTQYF
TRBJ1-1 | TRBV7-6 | CASSSSGQRGAFF
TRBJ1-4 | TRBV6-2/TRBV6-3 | CASSGISWTGNEKLFF
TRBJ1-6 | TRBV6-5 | CASSYVLFYSPLHF
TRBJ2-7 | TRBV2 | CASNSAGASYEQYF
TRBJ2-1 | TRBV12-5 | CASGPGIAGVNEQFF
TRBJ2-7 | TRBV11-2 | CASSFRGLFYEQYF
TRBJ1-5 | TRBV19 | CASTQDRFSNQPQHF
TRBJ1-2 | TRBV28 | CASSLTGQNYGYTF
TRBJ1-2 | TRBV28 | CASSLQGRRLYGYTF
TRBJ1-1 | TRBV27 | CASSLSVGAEAFF
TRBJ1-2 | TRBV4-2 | CASSQKTAVNYGYTF
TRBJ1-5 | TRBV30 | CAWSGSLTQPQHF
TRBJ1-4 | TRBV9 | CASSVTAIGEKLFF
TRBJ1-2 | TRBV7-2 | CASSLDRTGSGYTF
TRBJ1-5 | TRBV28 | CASSYGGGRVHQGQHF
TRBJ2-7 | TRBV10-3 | CAISAVDEQYF
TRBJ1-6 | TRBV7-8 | CASSFGGGGANYNSPLHF
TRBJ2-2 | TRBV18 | CASSPVFGLAGIGELFF
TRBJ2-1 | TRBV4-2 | CASSQDPPLQGIINEQFF
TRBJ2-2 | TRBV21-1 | CASSKGNSANTGELFF
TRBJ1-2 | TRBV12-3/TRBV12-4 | CASSSGQYYGYTF
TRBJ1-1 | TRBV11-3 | CASSPTGWTEAFF
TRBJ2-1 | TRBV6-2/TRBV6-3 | CASSYSAGSSYNEQFF
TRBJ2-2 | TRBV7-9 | CASSLVPPAGHNTGELFF
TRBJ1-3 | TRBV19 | CASTTLAGGTGNTIYF
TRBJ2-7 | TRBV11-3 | CASSLDRQGSSYEQYF
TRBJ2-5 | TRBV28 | CASSLHRERETQYF
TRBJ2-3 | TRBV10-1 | CASSESEGTRTDTQYF
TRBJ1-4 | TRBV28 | CASHAREKLFF
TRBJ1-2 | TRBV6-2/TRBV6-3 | CASSPTPASAGGYTF
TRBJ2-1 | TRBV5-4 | CASSYGQGRDNEQFF
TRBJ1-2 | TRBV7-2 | CASSLGGDRGIFVYGYTF
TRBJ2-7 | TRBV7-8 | CASSLGTSGSGYEQYF
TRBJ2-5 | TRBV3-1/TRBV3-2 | CASSQEGFGTSKETQYF
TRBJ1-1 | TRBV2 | CASSQSGGLEDEAFF
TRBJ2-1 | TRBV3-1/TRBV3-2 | CASSPPGSGGNEQFF